The rows below give T cell receptor beta chains drawn from one sample of a study of OX40 agonist ivuxolimab in advanced cancers. TCRdb's table, derived via immunoSEQ multiplex PCR, lists solely in-frame clones and lacks some. The sample has over 45,000 clones, around 84% seen once. The sequenced sample was CD4+ or CD8+ T cells sorted from blood, obtained in a trial of the OX40 agonist ivuxolimab. The receptors originated from an adult with an advanced solid tumor such as melanoma, head and neck, liver or kidney cancer. Both conserved end residues are part of each CDR3. D genes are given only for firm matches. Some rows mark clone size as missing; the rest say once, few, many or name a class of expanded clone.

TRBJ1-5 | NA | TRBV6-1 | few | TGTGCCAGCAGTGAAGGATGGGGGTTTCAGCCCCAGCATTTT | CASSEGWGFQPQHF
TRBJ1-6 | NA | TRBV7-9 | NA | TGTGCCAGCAGCTGGGGGGACACCGCCAATTCACCCCTCCACTTT | CASSWGDTANSPLHF
TRBJ1-1 | NA | TRBV5-1 | NA | TGCGCCAGCAGCTCCGGGGGGGGTACTGAAGCTTTCTTT | CASSSGGGTEAFF
TRBJ1-5 | NA | TRBV18 | NA | TGTGCCAGCTCTTGGGGGCTGAGCAATCAGCCCCAGCATTTT | CASSWGLSNQPQHF
TRBJ2-1 | TRBD1 | TRBV5-1 | NA | TGCGCCAGCAGCCCCCTGGACAGGGTTAACAATGAGCAGTTCTTC | CASSPLDRVNNEQFF
TRBJ2-3 | NA | TRBV18 | NA | TGTGCCAGCTCGCCTAGCACAGATACGCAGTATTTT | CASSPSTDTQYF
TRBJ1-1 | TRBD1 | TRBV5-1 | NA | TGCGCCAGCAGCCCTGGTGGGACAGGGGGCTCTGAAGCTTTCTTT | CASSPGGTGGSEAFF
TRBJ2-1 | NA | TRBV29-1 | NA | TGCAGCGGGATAGCGACGCATGAGCAGTTCTTC | CSGIATHEQFF
TRBJ1-1 | TRBD1 | TRBV2 | NA | TGTGCCAGCAGCCCATACGTAGACAGGGGGGGGACTGAAGCTTTCTTT | CASSPYVDRGGTEAFF
TRBJ1-3 | NA | TRBV18 | NA | TGTGCCAGCTCGCAGCAGGGTACTGGAAACACCATATATTTT | CASSQQGTGNTIYF
TRBJ1-1 | NA | TRBV28 | NA | TGTGCCAGCAGTCGGCCCGACGAGAAGGCAGCTTTCTTT | CASSRPDEKAAFF
TRBJ2-3 | TRBD2 | TRBV7-9 | NA | TGTGCCAGCAGCTTTAGCGGGAGCACAGATACGCAGTATTTT | CASSFSGSTDTQYF
TRBJ2-3 | NA | TRBV2 | NA | TGTGCCAGCAGGTTGACCATGGGAGGAGCAGATACGCAGTATTTT | CASRLTMGGADTQYF
TRBJ2-3 | NA | TRBV19 | NA | TGTGCCAGTAGTATAGAGGCGGACGGGACGAGTCGGTATTTT | CASSIEADGTSRYF
TRBJ1-1 | TRBD1 | TRBV2 | NA | TGTGCCAGCAGGTTTGCTGGGACAGGGGGTATGAACACTGAAGCTTTCTTT | CASRFAGTGGMNTEAFF
TRBJ2-2 | TRBD2 | TRBV5-5 | NA | TGTGCCAGCAGCTTGGTCCTAGCGGGAGACGGGGAGCTGTTTTTT | CASSLVLAGDGELFF
TRBJ2-5 | TRBD1 | TRBV15 | NA | TGTGCCACCAGCAGAGCCCCAGGGGGGACCCAGTACTTC | CATSRAPGGTQYF
TRBJ1-3 | NA | TRBV4-1 | NA | TGCGCCAGCAGCCAAGATCAGGGCTCTGGAAACACCATATATTTT | CASSQDQGSGNTIYF
TRBJ2-7 | NA | TRBV6-5 | NA | TGTGCCAGCAGTTACCGCCCCCACCCCCTGTTAGGTGAGCAGTACTTC | CASSYRPHPLLGEQYF
TRBJ2-7 | NA | TRBV28 | few | TGTGCCAGCAGTTTCACCGGGACACCCTCCTACGAGCAGTACTTC | CASSFTGTPSYEQYF
TRBJ1-2 | NA | TRBV28 | NA | TGTGCCAGCAGTTTAGTCCAGAAGGGATACGGCTACACCTTC | CASSLVQKGYGYTF
TRBJ2-5 | NA | TRBV18 | NA | TGTGCCAGCTCACCTCTATCGGAGACCCAGTACTTC | CASSPLSETQYF
TRBJ1-1 | NA | TRBV11-2 | few | TGTGCCAGCAGCTCAGTAGTGGGCACTGAAGCTTTCTTT | CASSSVVGTEAFF
TRBJ2-4 | NA | TRBV19 | NA | TGTGCCAGTAGTATAGAAAGCACTCTCTCCGCCGCAGCCAAAAACATTCAGTACTTC | CASSIESTLSAAAKNIQYF
TRBJ1-2 | NA | TRBV5-6 | NA | TGTGCCAGCGCGGAGGGTCAGGGATTCTATGGCTACACCTTC | CASAEGQGFYGYTF
TRBJ2-1 | NA | TRBV18 | NA | TGTGCCAGCTCACCACCGAGTCGCAGCTTAAACAATGAGCAGTTCTTC | CASSPPSRSLNNEQFF
TRBJ2-2 | TRBD2 | TRBV9 | NA | TGTGCCAGCAGGAGGACTAGCGGGAGTCCCGGGGAGCTGTTTTTT | CASRRTSGSPGELFF
TRBJ2-7 | TRBD1 | TRBV2 | NA | TGTGCCAGCAGTGCCGGGACAGGGGGTACCTACGAGCAGTACTTC | CASSAGTGGTYEQYF
TRBJ2-1 | TRBD2 | TRBV7-9 | few | TGTGCCAGCAGCTTAGTGAGCGGGAGTTTCGATGAGCAGTTCTTC | CASSLVSGSFDEQFF
TRBJ2-7 | NA | TRBV28 | NA | TGTGCCAGCAGTTCTCCTCGGGCCGCGACGGACGAGCAGTACTTC | CASSSPRAATDEQYF
TRBJ2-3 | TRBD2 | TRBV9 | NA | TGTGCCAGCAGCGGGACTAGCGGTTCAGATACGCAGTATTTT | CASSGTSGSDTQYF
TRBJ2-7 | NA | TRBV7-8 | NA | TGTGCCAGCAGCTTAAACACTCCCGAGCAGTACTTC | CASSLNTPEQYF
TRBJ1-3 | NA | TRBV21-1 | NA | TGTGCCAGCAGCAAAAAATGGGAGGGGTCTGGAAACACCATATATTTT | CASSKKWEGSGNTIYF
TRBJ1-1 | NA | TRBV19 | NA | TGTGCCAGTAGTACAGGGGAAGGGGACACTGAAGCTTTCTTT | CASSTGEGDTEAFF
TRBJ2-7 | TRBD2 | TRBV5-1 | NA | TGCGCCAGCAGGATGGCGGGAGGGAGCTCCTACGAGCAGTACTTC | CASRMAGGSSYEQYF
TRBJ1-2 | TRBD1 | TRBV5-6 | NA | TGTGCCAGCAGCCCAAGGAGGACAGGGACCTTCGGGGTCTATGGCTACACCTTC | CASSPRRTGTFGVYGYTF
TRBJ1-2 | NA | TRBV30 | once | TGTGCCTGGAGTGTCGGGATATACAGGGCTTCTAACTATGGCTACACCTTC | CAWSVGIYRASNYGYTF